The rows below give T cell receptor beta chains drawn from one sample of a study of early T cells in non-severe SARS-CoV-2 infection. TCRdb analysed the 5' RACE reads with MiXCR anew, one entry per CDR3 protein. This table holds about 80,000 distinct CDR3 sequences, over 9.5% found once. Sequences were obtained from whole blood. The source of these receptors is an adult who was a healthcare worker with PCR-confirmed SARS-CoV-2 infection or an uninfected control (not recorded which). Both conserved end residues are part of each CDR3. Each record gives: J gene, clone size, D gene, V gene, CDR3 DNA, CDR3 protein. The D gene is left open where the match is weak. Only part of the rows carry a size: once, few, many, or a class if the clone is expanded.

j_gene: TRBJ2-1
abundance: .
d_gene: TRBD2
v_gene: TRBV7-6
CDR3nt: TGTGCCAGCAGCCAGACGGGACTAGCGGGAGTGGTTGAGCAGTTCTTC
CDR3aa: CASSQTGLAGVVEQFF

j_gene: TRBJ2-4
abundance: .
d_gene: TRBD1
v_gene: TRBV3-1
CDR3nt: TGTGCCAGCAGCCGGGGGACAGGAGCCAAAAACATTCAGTACTTC
CDR3aa: CASSRGTGAKNIQYF

j_gene: TRBJ2-2
abundance: few
d_gene: .
v_gene: TRBV7-6
CDR3nt: TGTGCCAGCAGCTTAGGGTCTGTGGGGAACACCGGGGAGCTGTTTTTT
CDR3aa: CASSLGSVGNTGELFF

j_gene: TRBJ2-7
abundance: few
d_gene: .
v_gene: TRBV19
CDR3nt: TGTGCCAGTAGCTCCCCCGGACTAAGCTCCTACGAGCAGTACTTC
CDR3aa: CASSSPGLSSYEQYF

j_gene: TRBJ2-1
abundance: many
d_gene: .
v_gene: TRBV12-3/TRBV12-4
CDR3nt: TGTGCCAGCAGCCCAGCGGCGGGGCTCTACAATGAGCAGTTCTTC
CDR3aa: CASSPAAGLYNEQFF

j_gene: TRBJ2-5
abundance: many
d_gene: .
v_gene: TRBV29-1
CDR3nt: TGCAGCGTGAATGATGTCCTCGGGGCCCAGTACTTC
CDR3aa: CSVNDVLGAQYF

j_gene: TRBJ2-1
abundance: many
d_gene: .
v_gene: TRBV7-8
CDR3nt: TGTGCCAGCAGCCCCCACCCCGCACAGGTGGGGTACAATGAGCAGTTCTTC
CDR3aa: CASSPHPAQVGYNEQFF

j_gene: TRBJ1-3
abundance: .
d_gene: TRBD1
v_gene: TRBV5-1
CDR3nt: TGCGCCAGCAGCCCCGGACAGGGTGGAAACACCATATATTTT
CDR3aa: CASSPGQGGNTIYF

j_gene: TRBJ2-7
abundance: .
d_gene: TRBD2
v_gene: TRBV3-1
CDR3nt: TGTGCCAGCAGCCAACCTGGGACTAGGGGCTACGAGCAGTACTTC
CDR3aa: CASSQPGTRGYEQYF

j_gene: TRBJ1-2
abundance: .
d_gene: .
v_gene: TRBV6-1
CDR3nt: TGTGCCAGCATCTTGGTCCGGACAAATGGCTACACCTTC
CDR3aa: CASILVRTNGYTF

j_gene: TRBJ2-1
abundance: many
d_gene: TRBD2
v_gene: TRBV2
CDR3nt: TGTGCCAGCAGTCTCAGCGGGAGAGGTGATGAGCAGTTCTTC
CDR3aa: CASSLSGRGDEQFF

j_gene: TRBJ1-1
abundance: few
d_gene: .
v_gene: TRBV3-1
CDR3nt: TGTGCCAGCAGCCAAGATAATGGGAACACTGAAGCTTTCTTT
CDR3aa: CASSQDNGNTEAFF

j_gene: TRBJ2-1
abundance: .
d_gene: TRBD2
v_gene: TRBV12-3/TRBV12-4
CDR3nt: TGTGCCAGCAGTCCCTTCACCCCGACCGGGACTAGCGTCTACAGTGAGCAGTTCTTC
CDR3aa: CASSPFTPTGTSVYSEQFF

j_gene: TRBJ1-6
abundance: .
d_gene: .
v_gene: TRBV12-3/TRBV12-4
CDR3nt: TGTGCCAGCGGTGCCTCGGGGTTTCATAATTCACCCCTCCACTTT
CDR3aa: CASGASGFHNSPLHF

j_gene: TRBJ2-3
abundance: .
d_gene: .
v_gene: TRBV7-9
CDR3nt: TGTGCCAGCAGGGATGGGGCGGGGTCAGATACGCAGTATTTT
CDR3aa: CASRDGAGSDTQYF

j_gene: TRBJ2-1
abundance: many
d_gene: TRBD2
v_gene: TRBV6-4
CDR3nt: TGTGCCAGCAGCCTAGCGGGAGAGGTTGATGAGCAGTTCTTC
CDR3aa: CASSLAGEVDEQFF

j_gene: TRBJ1-5
abundance: few
d_gene: .
v_gene: TRBV27
CDR3nt: TGTGCCAGCAGATCTGGTGGGCAGCCCCAGCATTTT
CDR3aa: CASRSGGQPQHF

j_gene: TRBJ2-3
abundance: many
d_gene: TRBD2
v_gene: TRBV20-1
CDR3nt: TGCAGTGCTGGGTCACTAGCGGGTAGCACAGATACGCAGTATTTT
CDR3aa: CSAGSLAGSTDTQYF

j_gene: TRBJ2-3
abundance: .
d_gene: .
v_gene: TRBV12-3/TRBV12-4
CDR3nt: TGTGCCAGCAGTTTGGGGGACACTGCAATAGATACGCAGTATTTT
CDR3aa: CASSLGDTAIDTQYF

j_gene: TRBJ2-7
abundance: .
d_gene: .
v_gene: TRBV20-1
CDR3nt: TGCAGTGCGGGAGGCCCCCCGCGGGGCGAGCAGTACTTC
CDR3aa: CSAGGPPRGEQYF

j_gene: TRBJ1-3
abundance: .
d_gene: .
v_gene: TRBV12-3/TRBV12-4
CDR3nt: TGTGCCAGCAGAAGGAGCTCTGGAAACACCATATATTTT
CDR3aa: CASRRSSGNTIYF

j_gene: TRBJ2-1
abundance: many
d_gene: .
v_gene: TRBV7-9
CDR3nt: TGTGCCAGCAGCCCGTACCGAGATGAGCAGTTCTTC
CDR3aa: CASSPYRDEQFF

j_gene: TRBJ1-1
abundance: few
d_gene: .
v_gene: TRBV20-1
CDR3nt: TGCAGTGCTAGAGATGCGAGGGGAGGAGAAGCTTTCTTT
CDR3aa: CSARDARGGEAFF

j_gene: TRBJ1-3
abundance: once
d_gene: .
v_gene: TRBV6-1
CDR3nt: TGTGCCAGCAGTAAAGCCATAGGACAGTCAAACTCTGGAAACACCATATATTTT
CDR3aa: CASSKAIGQSNSGNTIYF

j_gene: TRBJ2-4
abundance: .
d_gene: .
v_gene: TRBV28
CDR3nt: TGTGCCAGCAGCGGGCTCCGCAACATTCAGTACTTC
CDR3aa: CASSGLRNIQYF

j_gene: TRBJ2-4
abundance: few
d_gene: .
v_gene: TRBV11-2
CDR3nt: TGTGCCAGCAGCCCGTGGAGTGGGCCTTTAGCCAAAAACATTCAGTACTTC
CDR3aa: CASSPWSGPLAKNIQYF

j_gene: TRBJ1-3
abundance: .
d_gene: .
v_gene: TRBV29-1
CDR3nt: TGCAGCGTGTCCCGGCAGGGATTCTCTGGAAACACCATATATTTT
CDR3aa: CSVSRQGFSGNTIYF

j_gene: TRBJ2-5
abundance: .
d_gene: .
v_gene: TRBV20-1
CDR3nt: TGCAGTGCAAAGGGAGAGACCCAAGAGACCCAGTACTTC
CDR3aa: CSAKGETQETQYF

j_gene: TRBJ1-1
abundance: many
d_gene: .
v_gene: TRBV5-1
CDR3nt: TGCGCCAGCAGCACCGACCAGCTACGGGGAGCTTTCTTT
CDR3aa: CASSTDQLRGAFF

j_gene: TRBJ2-1
abundance: few
d_gene: .
v_gene: TRBV6-5
CDR3nt: TGTGCCAGCAGTTACTCTACCATTCCGGGCTTACGCGGTAATGAGCAGTTCTTC
CDR3aa: CASSYSTIPGLRGNEQFF

j_gene: TRBJ1-5
abundance: many
d_gene: .
v_gene: TRBV20-1
CDR3nt: TGCAGTGCTAGACGGGGGGGACAGCCCCAGCATTTT
CDR3aa: CSARRGGQPQHF

j_gene: TRBJ2-1
abundance: many
d_gene: TRBD2
v_gene: TRBV6-4
CDR3nt: TGTGCCAGCAGTGAAGCGGGAGGGCACAATGAGCAGTTCTTC
CDR3aa: CASSEAGGHNEQFF

j_gene: TRBJ2-2
abundance: .
d_gene: TRBD2
v_gene: TRBV20-1
CDR3nt: TGCAGTGCTCTTGGGACTAGCGGGATACGGAGCACCGGGGAGCTGTTTTTT
CDR3aa: CSALGTSGIRSTGELFF

j_gene: TRBJ2-3
abundance: .
d_gene: TRBD2
v_gene: TRBV20-1
CDR3nt: TGCAGTGGAGCCGGGAGGAGTGGAGATACGCAGTATTTT
CDR3aa: CSGAGRSGDTQYF

j_gene: TRBJ2-1
abundance: few
d_gene: .
v_gene: TRBV7-3
CDR3nt: TGTGCCAGCAGCATCGGCTCTATCGTGGATGAGCAGTTCTTC
CDR3aa: CASSIGSIVDEQFF

j_gene: TRBJ1-1
abundance: many
d_gene: .
v_gene: TRBV18
CDR3nt: TGTGCCAGCTCACCAGACTTGAACACTGAAGCTTTCTTT
CDR3aa: CASSPDLNTEAFF

j_gene: TRBJ2-7
abundance: many
d_gene: TRBD1
v_gene: TRBV19
CDR3nt: TGTGCCAGTAGTAGAAGGACAGGGAGATACGAGCAGTACTTC
CDR3aa: CASSRRTGRYEQYF

j_gene: TRBJ2-1
abundance: .
d_gene: TRBD2
v_gene: TRBV28
CDR3nt: TGTGCCAGCAGTCTAGCGGGAGGGCCCCACGGTGAGCAGTTCTTC
CDR3aa: CASSLAGGPHGEQFF

j_gene: TRBJ1-5
abundance: .
d_gene: .
v_gene: TRBV29-1
CDR3nt: TGCAGCGTGCTCGACCCGCGGGGTCAGCCCCAGCATTTT
CDR3aa: CSVLDPRGQPQHF

j_gene: TRBJ1-2
abundance: .
d_gene: .
v_gene: TRBV2
CDR3nt: TGTGCCAGCAGTAGGGACCTCTATGGCTACACCTTC
CDR3aa: CASSRDLYGYTF

j_gene: TRBJ2-3
abundance: .
d_gene: .
v_gene: TRBV30
CDR3nt: TGTGCCTGGAGTGTACGGGAGAGAGATACGCAGTATTTT
CDR3aa: CAWSVRERDTQYF

j_gene: TRBJ2-7
abundance: .
d_gene: TRBD1
v_gene: TRBV27
CDR3nt: TGTGCCAGCGTGGAGGCGGGGACAGGGTTGGGCGAGCAGTACTTC
CDR3aa: CASVEAGTGLGEQYF

j_gene: TRBJ2-5
abundance: .
d_gene: TRBD1
v_gene: TRBV10-1
CDR3nt: TGCGCCAGCAGGACAGGGGAGTCGGAGACCCAGTACTTC
CDR3aa: CASRTGESETQYF